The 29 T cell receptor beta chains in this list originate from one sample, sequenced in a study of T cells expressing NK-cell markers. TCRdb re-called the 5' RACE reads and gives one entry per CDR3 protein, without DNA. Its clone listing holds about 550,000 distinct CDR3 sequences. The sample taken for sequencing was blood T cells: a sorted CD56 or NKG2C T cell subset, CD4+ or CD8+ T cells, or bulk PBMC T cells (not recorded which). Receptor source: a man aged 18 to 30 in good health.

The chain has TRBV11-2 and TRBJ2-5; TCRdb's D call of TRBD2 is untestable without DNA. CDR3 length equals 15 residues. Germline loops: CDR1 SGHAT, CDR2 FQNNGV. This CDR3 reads CASSRSGGASETQYF.

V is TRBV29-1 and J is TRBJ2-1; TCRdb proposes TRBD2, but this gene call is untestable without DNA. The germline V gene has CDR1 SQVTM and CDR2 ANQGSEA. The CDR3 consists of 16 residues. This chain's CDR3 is CSSSGSRGISYNEQFF.

The CDR3 loop is CASRLGLVGQETQYF. The rearrangement uses TRBV27 and TRBJ2-5; with no DNA, the TCRdb D assignment of TRBD2 cannot be verified. Germline loops: CDR1 MNHEY, CDR2 SMNVEV (reference sequence). The CDR3 has 15 residues.

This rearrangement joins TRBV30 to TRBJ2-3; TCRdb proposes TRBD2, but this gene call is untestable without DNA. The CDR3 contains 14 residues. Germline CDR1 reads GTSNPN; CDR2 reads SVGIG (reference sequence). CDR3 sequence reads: CAWSRASSTDTQYF.

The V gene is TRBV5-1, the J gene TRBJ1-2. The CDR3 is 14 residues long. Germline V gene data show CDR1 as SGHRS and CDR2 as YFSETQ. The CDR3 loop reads CACSFDGTNYGYTF.

Here the CDR3 reads CASSLKGVKETQYF. The chain joins TRBV7-9 to TRBJ2-5; TCRdb's D call, TRBD2, is unchecked because there is no DNA. The CDR3 loop spans 14 amino acids. Per germline, CDR1 SEHNR and CDR2 FQNEAQ (reference sequence).

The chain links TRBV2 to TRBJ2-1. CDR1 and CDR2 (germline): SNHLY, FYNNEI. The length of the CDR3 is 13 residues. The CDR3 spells CASSEPGNNEQFF.

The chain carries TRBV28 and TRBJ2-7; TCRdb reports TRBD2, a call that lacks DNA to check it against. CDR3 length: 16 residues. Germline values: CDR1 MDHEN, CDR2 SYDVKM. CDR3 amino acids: CASSFFSGLGGYEQYF. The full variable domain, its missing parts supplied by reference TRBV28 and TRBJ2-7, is DVKVTQSSRYLVKRTGEKVFLECVQDMDHENMFWYRQDPGLGLRLIYFSYDVKMKEKGDIPEGYSVSREKKERFSLILESASTNQTSMYLCASSFFSGLGGYEQYFGPGTRLTVT.

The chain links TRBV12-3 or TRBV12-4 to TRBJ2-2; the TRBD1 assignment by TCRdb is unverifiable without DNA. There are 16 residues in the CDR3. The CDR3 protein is CASNSGTGLVTGELFF.

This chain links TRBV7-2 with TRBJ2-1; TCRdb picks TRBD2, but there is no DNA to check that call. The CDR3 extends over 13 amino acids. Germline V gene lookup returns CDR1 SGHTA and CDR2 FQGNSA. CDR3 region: CASSFAGGPEQFF.

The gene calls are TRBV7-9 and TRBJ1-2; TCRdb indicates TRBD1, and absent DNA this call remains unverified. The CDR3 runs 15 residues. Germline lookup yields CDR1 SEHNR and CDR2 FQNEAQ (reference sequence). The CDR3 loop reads CASSLLGTENYGYTF.

CDR3 loop: CSVGGLVGETQCF. The chain uses TRBV29-1 and TRBJ2-5. This CDR3 contains 13 residues. CDR1 and CDR2 (germline): SQVTM, ANQGSEA.

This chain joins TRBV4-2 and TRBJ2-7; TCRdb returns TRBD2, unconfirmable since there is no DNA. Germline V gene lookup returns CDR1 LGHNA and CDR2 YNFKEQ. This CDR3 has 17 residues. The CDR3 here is CASSQEGALAGFFEQYF.

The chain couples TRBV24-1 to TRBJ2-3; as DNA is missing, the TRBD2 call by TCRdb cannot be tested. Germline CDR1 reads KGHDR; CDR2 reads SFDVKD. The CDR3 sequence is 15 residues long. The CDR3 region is CATSVGGRASDTQYF.

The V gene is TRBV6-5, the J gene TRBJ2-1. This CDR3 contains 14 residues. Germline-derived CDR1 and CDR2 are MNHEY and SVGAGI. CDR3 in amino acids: CASSYGLPTSEQFF.

CDR3 residues: CASQEGRGEQYF. V gene TRBV30 combines with J gene TRBJ2-7; TCRdb's assignment of TRBD1 cannot be checked, as there is no DNA. Germline V gives CDR1 GTSNPN, CDR2 SVGIG (reference sequence). CDR3 size: 12 residues. The entire variable domain, with the rest obtained from reference TRBV30 and TRBJ2-7, is as follows: SQTIHQWPATLVQPVGSPLSLECTVEGTSNPNLYWYRQAAGRGLQLLFYSVGIGQISSEVPQNLSASRPQDRQFILSSKKLLLSDSGFYLCASQEGRGEQYFGPGTRLTVT.

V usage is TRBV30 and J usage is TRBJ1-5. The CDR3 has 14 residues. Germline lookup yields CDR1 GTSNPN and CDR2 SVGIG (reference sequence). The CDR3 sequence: CAWSAMASNQPQHF.

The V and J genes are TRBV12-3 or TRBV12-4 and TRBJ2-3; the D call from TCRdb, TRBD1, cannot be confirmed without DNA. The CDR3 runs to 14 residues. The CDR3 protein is CAVQTGDPTDTQYF.

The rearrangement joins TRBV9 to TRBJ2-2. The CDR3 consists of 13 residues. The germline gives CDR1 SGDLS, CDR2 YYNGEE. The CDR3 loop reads CASSAQNTGELFF.

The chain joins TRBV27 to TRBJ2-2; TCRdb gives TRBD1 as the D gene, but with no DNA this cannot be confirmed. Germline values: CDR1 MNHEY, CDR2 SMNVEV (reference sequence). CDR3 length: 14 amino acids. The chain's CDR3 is CASSAPTGTGELFF.

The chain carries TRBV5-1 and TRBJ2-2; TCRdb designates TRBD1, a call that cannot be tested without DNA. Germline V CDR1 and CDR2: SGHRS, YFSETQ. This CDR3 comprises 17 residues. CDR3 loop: CASSPWTGGTGTGELFF.

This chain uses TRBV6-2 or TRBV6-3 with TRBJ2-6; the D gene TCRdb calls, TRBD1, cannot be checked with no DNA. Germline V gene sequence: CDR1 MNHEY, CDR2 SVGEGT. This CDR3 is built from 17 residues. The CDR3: CASSYAIGGTGANVLTF.

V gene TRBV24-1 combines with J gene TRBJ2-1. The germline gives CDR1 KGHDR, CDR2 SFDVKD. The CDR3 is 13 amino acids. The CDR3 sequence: CATSDLGSNEQFF.

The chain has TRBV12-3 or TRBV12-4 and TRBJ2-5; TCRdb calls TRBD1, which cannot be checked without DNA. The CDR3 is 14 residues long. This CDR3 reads CASSLTGPGETQYF.

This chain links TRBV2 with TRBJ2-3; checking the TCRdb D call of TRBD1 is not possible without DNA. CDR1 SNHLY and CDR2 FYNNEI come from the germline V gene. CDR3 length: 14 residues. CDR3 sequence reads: CASRPPGAPDTQYF.

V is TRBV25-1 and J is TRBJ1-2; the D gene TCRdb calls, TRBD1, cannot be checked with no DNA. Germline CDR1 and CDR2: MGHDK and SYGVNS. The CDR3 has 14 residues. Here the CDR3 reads CASRPRQGAAGYTF.

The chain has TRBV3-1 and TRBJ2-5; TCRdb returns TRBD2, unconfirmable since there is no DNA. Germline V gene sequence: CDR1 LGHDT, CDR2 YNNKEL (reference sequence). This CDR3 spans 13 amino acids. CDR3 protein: CASQTGDVETQYF.

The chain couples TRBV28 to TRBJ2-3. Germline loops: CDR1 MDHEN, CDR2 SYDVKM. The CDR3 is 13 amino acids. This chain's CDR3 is CASSLVGPMEQYF.

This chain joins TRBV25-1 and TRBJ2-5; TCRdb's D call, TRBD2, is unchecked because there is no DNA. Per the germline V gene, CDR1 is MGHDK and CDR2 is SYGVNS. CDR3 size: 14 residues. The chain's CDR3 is CASSESSGRETQYF.